Presented here are 29 T cell receptor beta chains from one specimen sequenced in a study of vaccination and CD4 T cells after COVID-19. Their specific antigens are unknown. The Oncomine TCR Beta short-read assay was applied to DNA of cultured CD4+ T cells. Each CDR3 protein gets one entry after TCRdb re-called the PCR reads with MiXCR. The data contain 15,000 to 20,000 distinct CDR3 sequences, less than 60% of them singletons. The sample's treatment: approximately nine-day PBMC culture with coronavirus spike peptide pools or control peptides (ViraFEST assay). Sequencing input: CD4+ T cells from blood, cultured in vitro. The receptors were gathered from a human donor who had recovered from COVID-19.

This clonotype occurred a few times. The chain recombines TRBV5-1 with TRBJ2-3; the D is unclear. This CDR3 is built from 11 residues. Trimming took off 4 bases at V and 7 bases at J, with 7 bases between the two ends. Germline CDR1 and CDR2: SGHRS and YFSETQ. CDR3 protein: CASSPDHTQYF. In DNA form, the CDR3 reads TGCGCCAGCAGCCCGGACCATACGCAGTATTTT.

The chain has TRBV3-1 and TRBJ2-1; tentatively, D is TRBD1 or TRBD2 (5 bases each). Germline V gene sequence: CDR1 LGHDT, CDR2 YNNKEL (reference sequence). This CDR3 region has 15 residues. V lost 4 bases and J 0 bases, leaving 10 bases between the germline ends. Written as DNA, the CDR3 is TGTGCCAGCAGCCCGTGGGGGAGCTCCTACAATGAGCAGTTCTTC. It yields the protein CASSPWGSSYNEQFF.

There are a few counts of this clonotype. Here the CDR3 DNA reads TGTGCCAGCAGTTACTCGAAGCCGGGGGACTATAATTCACCCCTCCACTTT. This codes for CASSYSKPGDYNSPLHF. The V and J genes are TRBV6-5 and TRBJ1-6; the D gene is possibly TRBD1 (5 bases). Germline lookup yields CDR1 MNHEY and CDR2 SVGAGI. V lost 0 bases and J 3 bases, leaving 12 bases between the germline ends. The CDR3 consists of 17 residues.

The V and J genes are TRBV10-3 and TRBJ2-7; D not resolved. Germline values: CDR1 ENHRY, CDR2 SYGVKD. Trimming removed 5 bases at V and 6 bases at J, with 11 bases between. This CDR3 comprises 12 residues. CDR3 in DNA: TGTGCCATCAGTCCTGCGACGGGCGAGCAGTACTTC. Amino acids: CAISPATGEQYF.

This rearrangement joins TRBV20-1 to TRBJ1-3; TRBD1 agrees at 7 bases. The ends lost 6 bases at V and 1 base at J; junction bases unmatched: 6. The CDR3 contains 14 residues. Germline loops: CDR1 DFQATT, CDR2 SNEGSKA (reference sequence). As DNA, the CDR3 is TGCAGTGCCATACCGACAGGGTCTGGAAACACCATATATTTT. Translating it yields CSAIPTGSGNTIYF.

The chain recombines TRBV4-3 with TRBJ1-2; tentative D call: TRBD1 (5 bases). CDR3 size: 15 residues. V was shortened by 4 bases and J by 5 bases, with 17 bases between the two germline ends. The germline V gene encodes CDR1 LGHNA and CDR2 YSLEER. The CDR3 region has the DNA TGCGCCAGCAGCCGGGGAGACAGCGGAGGATATGGCTACACCTTC. Protein product: CASSRGDSGGYGYTF.

This chain connects TRBV5-1 to TRBJ1-1, with a possible D match to TRBD1 (6 bases). From germline, CDR1 is SGHRS and CDR2 YFSETQ. The CDR3 runs 13 residues. V was cut by 4 bases and J by 8 bases, with 15 bases left in between. In nucleotides, the CDR3 is TGCGCCAGCAGCGTAGGACAGATGTACGAAGCTTTCTTT. Its protein is CASSVGQMYEAFF.

Only a few counts were recorded for this clonotype. This chain joins TRBV6-5 and TRBJ2-5; TRBD2 aligns across 8 bases. The trim removed 2 bases at V and 7 bases at J, leaving 15 bases unmatched. The CDR3 extends over 17 amino acids. CDR1 and CDR2 (germline): MNHEY, SVGAGI. The CDR3 sequence is CASSYGSSGSNVGTQYF. The CDR3 nucleotides read TGTGCCAGCAGTTACGGGTCTAGCGGGTCCAACGTGGGGACCCAGTACTTC.

J is TRBJ2-1 and V is TRBV7-9; tentatively, D is TRBD1 (6 bases). The CDR3 spans 14 residues. Germline lookup yields CDR1 SEHNR and CDR2 FQNEAQ (reference sequence). Trimming cost V 5 bases and J 3 bases, with 11 bases left between them. Here the CDR3 DNA reads TGTGCCAGCAGCCTGGGGACATTCTACAATGAGCAGTTCTTC. It translates to CASSLGTFYNEQFF. The full variable domain, completed using reference TRBV7-9 and TRBJ2-1, is DTGVSQNPRHKITKRGQNVTFRCDPISEHNRLYWYRQTLGQGPEFLTYFQNEAQLEKSRLLSDRFSAERPKGSFSTLEIQRTEQGDSAMYLCASSLGTFYNEQFFGPGTRLTVL.

This clonotype was detected only a few times. The V and J genes are TRBV20-1 and TRBJ1-2; no reliable D call. Per germline, CDR1 DFQATT and CDR2 SNEGSKA (reference sequence). V dropped 5 bases and J dropped 0 bases, with 4 bases sitting between them. This CDR3 contains 11 residues. The CDR3 DNA reads TGCAGTGCTGTCACTAACTATGGCTACACCTTC. Translation: CSAVTNYGYTF.

This clonotype was counted a few times. The chain recombines TRBV28 with TRBJ1-5, with 8 bases identical to TRBD1. The CDR3 is 16 residues long. Germline CDR1 is MDHEN and CDR2 is SYDVKM. The junction had 5 bases not matched to a gene; V was cut back by 3 bases and J by 1 base. CDR3 DNA: TGTGCCAGCAGTTTTAATCAGGGGGCGAGCAATCAGCCCCAGCATTTT. Translation: CASSFNQGASNQPQHF.

This sequence joins TRBV20-1 and TRBJ2-7, with a weak D call TRBD2 (7 bases). The CDR3 spans 13 residues. In germline, CDR1 is DFQATT, CDR2 SNEGSKA (reference sequence). The ends were cut back, 7 bases at V and 6 bases at J, with 19 bases in the middle. This CDR3 is CSEREQGVSEQYF. In DNA form, the CDR3 reads TGCAGTGAGCGGGAACAGGGAGTCAGCGAGCAGTACTTC.

The rearrangement links TRBV25-1 to TRBJ2-1; tentative D call: TRBD2 (5 bases). From germline, CDR1 is MGHDK and CDR2 SYGVNS. The CDR3 contains 17 residues. V lost 4 bases, J lost 0 bases, and 16 bases lay in between. As DNA, the CDR3 is TGTGCCAGCAGTGGATTTCGACTTGGGAGCTCCTACAATGAGCAGTTCTTC. Its protein product is CASSGFRLGSSYNEQFF.

V gene TRBV27 combines with J gene TRBJ1-6; D ambiguous. The ends were cut back, 3 bases at V and 0 bases at J, with 6 bases in the middle. The CDR3 spans 15 residues. Germline loops: CDR1 MNHEY, CDR2 SMNVEV (reference sequence). The CDR3 nucleotides read TGTGCCAGCAGTTTTGGTAGCTCCTATAATTCACCCCTCCACTTT. Residues: CASSFGSSYNSPLHF.

CDR3 coding DNA: TGTGCCAGCAGCCCAAGGGGGGTTGGGGACACTGAAGCTTTCTTT. It encodes CASSPRGVGDTEAFF. J is TRBJ1-1 and V is TRBV6-1; D possibly corresponds to TRBD1 (6 bases). CDR1 and CDR2 (germline): MNHNS, SASEGT. The V and J ends lost 6 bases and 3 bases respectively, with 17 bases between them. The CDR3 consists of 15 residues.

The V and J genes are TRBV20-1 and TRBJ1-1, with TRBD1 as a possible D gene (5 bases). The CDR3 runs 12 residues. Germline lookup yields CDR1 DFQATT and CDR2 SNEGSKA (reference sequence). Trimming left V 6 bases short and J 1 base short, with 9 bases between. As DNA, the CDR3 is TGCAGTGCGGTGGGGGGGAACACTGAAGCTTTCTTT. Its protein is CSAVGGNTEAFF.

The chain has TRBV28 and TRBJ1-1; D not resolved. Trimming took 6 bases from V and 1 from J, leaving 9 bases between them. Germline V gene data show CDR1 as MDHEN and CDR2 as SYDVKM. This CDR3 has 13 amino acids. CDR3: CASSPHWNTEAFF. The CDR3 DNA is TGTGCCAGCAGCCCCCACTGGAACACTGAAGCTTTCTTT. Using reference TRBV28 and TRBJ1-1 for the parts outside the CDR3, the full variable domain is DVKVTQSSRYLVKRTGEKVFLECVQDMDHENMFWYRQDPGLGLRLIYFSYDVKMKEKGDIPEGYSVSREKKERFSLILESASTNQTSMYLCASSPHWNTEAFFGQGTRLTVV.

This clonotype turned up a few times. The rearrangement uses TRBV7-9 and TRBJ1-1; D remains ambiguous. The germline V gene encodes CDR1 SEHNR and CDR2 FQNEAQ (reference sequence). The CDR3 runs 19 residues. The V gene lost 1 base and the J gene lost 0 bases, with 21 bases spanning the gap. CDR3 coding DNA: TGTGCCAGCAGCTTAGAAGGGCTGGCGCGCAGGTATTTGAACACTGAAGCTTTCTTT. Its protein is CASSLEGLARRYLNTEAFF.

V and J are TRBV9 and TRBJ1-5, with unresolved D. The CDR3 length is 14 residues. Germline CDR1 reads SGDLS; CDR2 reads YYNGEE. The V gene lost 0 bases and the J gene lost 7 bases, with 11 bases spanning the gap. CDR3 in amino acids: CASSVAPGEQPQHF. The CDR3 DNA reads TGTGCCAGCAGCGTAGCCCCCGGGGAACAGCCCCAGCATTTT.

The chain couples TRBV24-1 to TRBJ1-2; D remains unclear. Deletions cut 3 bases from V and 4 bases from J, with 11 bases between. This CDR3 has 14 residues. Per the germline V gene, CDR1 is KGHDR and CDR2 is SFDVKD. The DNA for the CDR3 is TGTGCCACCAGTGATCATCAGGCGCCCTATGGCTACACCTTC. Translation: CATSDHQAPYGYTF.

V gene TRBV12-3 or TRBV12-4 combines with J gene TRBJ2-2; D ambiguous. V lost 3 bases, J lost 4 bases, and 12 bases lay in between. This CDR3 spans 15 amino acids. CDR3 nucleotide sequence: TGTGCCAGCAGTTTGAGTGGGCTGGGCACCGGGGAGCTGTTTTTT. This gives the protein CASSLSGLGTGELFF.

This clonotype was seen more than once but under ten times. The chain recombines TRBV6-5 with TRBJ1-2; TRBD1 might be the D (5 bases). Trimming stripped 2 bases from V and 2 bases from J, with 12 bases between. This CDR3 has 15 amino acids. Germline CDR1 and CDR2: MNHEY and SVGAGI. Written as DNA, the CDR3 is TGTGCCAGCAGTTACACCTCAGGGAGCAACTATGGCTACACCTTC. It is translated as CASSYTSGSNYGYTF.

The V and J genes are TRBV12-3 or TRBV12-4 and TRBJ1-4, with 8 bases matching TRBD1. The length of the CDR3 is 15 residues. The V gene end was trimmed by 4 bases and the J gene end by 7 bases; junction bases not matched to a gene: 8. CDR3 DNA sequence: TGTGCCAGCAGTTCCGGTGGCAGGGGGCTTGAAAAACTGTTTTTT. Encoded protein: CASSSGGRGLEKLFF.

The chain has TRBV6-4 and TRBJ2-3; possible D gene TRBD1, 5 bases. CDR1 MRHNA and CDR2 SNTAGT come from the germline V gene. CDR3 length: 15 residues. Trimming left V 5 bases short and J 0 bases short, with 12 bases between. CDR3 in DNA: TGTGCCAGCAGTCCAGGGTGGGGAAGCACAGATACGCAGTATTTT. It specifies CASSPGWGSTDTQYF.

The chain recombines TRBV27 with TRBJ1-2; a possible D gene is TRBD1 (5 bases). The CDR3 consists of 17 residues. Deletions cut 10 bases from V and 8 bases from J, with 32 bases between. Germline CDR1 and CDR2: MNHEY and SMNVEV (reference sequence). The CDR3: CATTAGPGGGSTRGYTF. CDR3 DNA: TGTGCCACCACCGCCGGCCCCGGGGGAGGGTCAACGAGAGGCTACACCTTC.

This chain connects TRBV19 to TRBJ1-5, with TRBD1 matching over 9 bases. V lost 7 bases to trimming and J lost 0 bases; unmatched junction nucleotides: 4. The germline CDR1 and CDR2 sequences are LNHDA and SQIVND (reference sequence). The length of the CDR3 is 15 residues. The CDR3: CASTDRGFSNQPQHF. In nucleotides, the CDR3 is TGTGCCAGTACCGACAGGGGGTTTAGCAATCAGCCCCAGCATTTT.

In its sample, this clonotype was seen once. A read error may account for a junction end that differs from germline. V gene TRBV2 combines with J gene TRBJ1-5; D unresolved. The CDR3 has 12 amino acids. Germline V gene data show CDR1 as SNHLY and CDR2 as FYNNEI. CDR3 DNA: TGTGCCAGCAGTGTTAGGAGTGTCCCCCGGCATTTT. Protein sequence: CASSVRSVPRHF.

This sequence joins TRBV2 and TRBJ2-7; 7 nucleotides align to TRBD2. This CDR3 comprises 13 residues. J was trimmed by 3 bases and V by 6 bases; bases with no gene match: 5. The V gene's germline CDR1 is SNHLY and CDR2 FYNNEI. The CDR3 reads CASRGGSFYEQYF. Here the CDR3 DNA reads TGTGCCAGCAGGGGGGGGTCCTTCTACGAGCAGTACTTC. The variable domain in full, with the rest retrieved from reference TRBV2 and TRBJ2-7, is EPEVTQTPSHQVTQMGQEVILRCVPISNHLYFYWYRQILGQKVEFLVSFYNNEISEKSEIFDDQFSVERPDGSNFTLKIRSTKLEDSAMYFCASRGGSFYEQYFGPGTRLTVT.

The chain recombines TRBV28 with TRBJ1-2; 8 bases map to TRBD1. J was trimmed by 8 bases and V by 3 bases; bases with no gene match: 8. There are 14 residues in the CDR3. Germline assignment: CDR1 MDHEN and CDR2 SYDVKM. The CDR3 bases are TGTGCCAGCAGTTTGGAGGACAGGGTGGGCGGCTACACCTTC. This codes for CASSLEDRVGGYTF.